This T cell receptor beta chain comes out of a study of shared clonotypes between healthy human individuals. The study, taken as a whole, reports: A generally larger estimated richness was seen in naive subsets than in memory subsets.

On this clone itself: The antigen remains undetermined.

The assay was immunoSEQ multiplex PCR, and TCRdb's table has in-frame clones only and misses some. This sample carries about 2.2 million clones, around 93% of them seen once, and the ten largest clones take around 1.7%. Selected positively for CCR7 and CD45RO-negative, naive CD8 cells excluded terminally differentiated effector memory CD45RA+ cells. CDR1 and CDR2 from the germline V gene are SGHRS and YFSETQ. The CDR3 totals 14 residues. V gave up 0 bases and J gave up 2 bases, with 7 bases separating them. Material: naive CD8+ T cells from PBMCs. This TCR derives from a man between 18 and 35 years old in good health. Some clones in this sample may be carry-over from other donors' samples. The V gene is TRBV5-1, the J gene TRBJ2-3, with no clear D. The CDR3: CASSLELITDTQYF. The CDR3 DNA reads TGCGCCAGCAGCTTGGAACTGATCACAGATACGCAGTATTTT.